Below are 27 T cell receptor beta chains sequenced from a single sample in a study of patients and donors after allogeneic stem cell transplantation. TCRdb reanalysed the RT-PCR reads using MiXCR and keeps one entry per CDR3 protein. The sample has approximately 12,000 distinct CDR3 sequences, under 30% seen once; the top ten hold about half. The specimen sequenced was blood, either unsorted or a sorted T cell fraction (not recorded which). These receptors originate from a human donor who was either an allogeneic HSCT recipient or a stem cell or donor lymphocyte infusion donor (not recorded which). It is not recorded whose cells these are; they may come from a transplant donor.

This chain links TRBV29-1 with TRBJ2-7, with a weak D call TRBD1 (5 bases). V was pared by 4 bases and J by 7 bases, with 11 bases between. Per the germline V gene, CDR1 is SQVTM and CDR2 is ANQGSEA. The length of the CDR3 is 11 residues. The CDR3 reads CSVGQLMEQYF. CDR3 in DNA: TGCAGCGTTGGACAGCTGATGGAGCAGTACTTC.

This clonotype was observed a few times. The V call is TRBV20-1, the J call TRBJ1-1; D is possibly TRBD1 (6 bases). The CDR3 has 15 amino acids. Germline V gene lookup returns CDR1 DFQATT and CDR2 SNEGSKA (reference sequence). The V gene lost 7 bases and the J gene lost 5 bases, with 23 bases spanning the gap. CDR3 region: CSVPGAGQLGTEAFF. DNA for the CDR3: TGCAGTGTCCCAGGGGCAGGTCAACTAGGGACTGAAGCTTTCTTT.

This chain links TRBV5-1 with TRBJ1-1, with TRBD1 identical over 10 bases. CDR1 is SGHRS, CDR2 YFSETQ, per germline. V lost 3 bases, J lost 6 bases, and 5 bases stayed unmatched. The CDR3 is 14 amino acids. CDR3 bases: TGCGCCAGCAGCTCCGGGACAGGGGTTGCTGAAGCTTTCTTT. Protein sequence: CASSSGTGVAEAFF.

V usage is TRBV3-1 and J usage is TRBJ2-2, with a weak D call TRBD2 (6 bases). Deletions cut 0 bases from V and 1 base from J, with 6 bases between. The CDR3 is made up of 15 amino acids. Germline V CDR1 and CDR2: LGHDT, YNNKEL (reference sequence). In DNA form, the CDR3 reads TGTGCCAGCAGCCAAGAGGGACTGAACACCGGGGAGCTGTTTTTT. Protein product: CASSQEGLNTGELFF.

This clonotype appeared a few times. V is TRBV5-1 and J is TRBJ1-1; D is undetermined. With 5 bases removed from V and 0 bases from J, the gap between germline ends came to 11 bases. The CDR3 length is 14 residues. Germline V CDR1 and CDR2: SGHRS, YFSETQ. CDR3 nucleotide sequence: TGCGCCAGCAGGGTTGAGGGTTTGAACACTGAAGCTTTCTTT. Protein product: CASRVEGLNTEAFF.

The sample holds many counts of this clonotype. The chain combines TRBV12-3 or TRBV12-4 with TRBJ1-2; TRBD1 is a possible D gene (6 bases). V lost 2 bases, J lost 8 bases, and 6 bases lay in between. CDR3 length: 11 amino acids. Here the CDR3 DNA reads TGTGCCAGCAGTTTACAGGGGGGCTACACCTTC. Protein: CASSLQGGYTF.

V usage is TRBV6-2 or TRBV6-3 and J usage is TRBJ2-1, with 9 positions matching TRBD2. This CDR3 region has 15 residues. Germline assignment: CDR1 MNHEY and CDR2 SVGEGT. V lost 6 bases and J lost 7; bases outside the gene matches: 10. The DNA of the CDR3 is TGTGCCAGCAGACCTGGACTAGCGCGACGTAATGAGCAGTTCTTC. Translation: CASRPGLARRNEQFF.

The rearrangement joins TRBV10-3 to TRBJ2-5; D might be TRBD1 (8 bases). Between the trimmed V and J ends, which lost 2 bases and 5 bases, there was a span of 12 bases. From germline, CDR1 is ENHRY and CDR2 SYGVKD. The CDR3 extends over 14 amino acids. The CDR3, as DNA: TGTGCCATCAGTGAGGACAGGGGAGGGGAGACCCAGTACTTC. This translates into CAISEDRGGETQYF.

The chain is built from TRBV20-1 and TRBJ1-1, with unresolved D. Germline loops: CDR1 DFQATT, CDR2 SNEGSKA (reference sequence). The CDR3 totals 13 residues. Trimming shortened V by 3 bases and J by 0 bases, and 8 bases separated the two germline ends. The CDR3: CSASLAMNTEAFF. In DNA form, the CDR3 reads TGCAGTGCTAGTTTGGCCATGAACACTGAAGCTTTCTTT.

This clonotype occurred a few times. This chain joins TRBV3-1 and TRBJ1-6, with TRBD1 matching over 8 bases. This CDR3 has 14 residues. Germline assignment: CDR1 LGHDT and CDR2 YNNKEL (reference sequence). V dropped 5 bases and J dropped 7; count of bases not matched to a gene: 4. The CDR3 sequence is CASSGGQANSPLHF. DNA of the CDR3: TGTGCCAGCAGCGGGGGACAGGCCAATTCACCCCTCCACTTT.

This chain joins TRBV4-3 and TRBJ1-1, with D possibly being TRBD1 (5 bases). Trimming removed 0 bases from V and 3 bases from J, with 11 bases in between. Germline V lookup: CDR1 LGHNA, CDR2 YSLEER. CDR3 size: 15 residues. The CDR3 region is CASSQDLGRDTEAFF. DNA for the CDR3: TGCGCCAGCAGCCAAGATCTTGGCAGGGACACTGAAGCTTTCTTT.

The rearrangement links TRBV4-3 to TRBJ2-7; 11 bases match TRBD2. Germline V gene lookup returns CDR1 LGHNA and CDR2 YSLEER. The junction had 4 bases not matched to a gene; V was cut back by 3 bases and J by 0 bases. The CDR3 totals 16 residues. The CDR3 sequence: CASSQYSGRVSYEQYF. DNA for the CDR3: TGCGCCAGCAGCCAGTATAGCGGGAGGGTCTCCTACGAGCAGTACTTC.

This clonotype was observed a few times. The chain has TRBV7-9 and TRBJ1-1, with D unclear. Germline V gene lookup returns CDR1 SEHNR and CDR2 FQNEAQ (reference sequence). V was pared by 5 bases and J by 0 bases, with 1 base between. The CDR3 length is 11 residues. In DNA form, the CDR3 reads TGTGCCAGCAGCGTGAACACTGAAGCTTTCTTT. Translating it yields CASSVNTEAFF. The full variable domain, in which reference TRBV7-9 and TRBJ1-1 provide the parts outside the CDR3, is DTGVSQNPRHKITKRGQNVTFRCDPISEHNRLYWYRQTLGQGPEFLTYFQNEAQLEKSRLLSDRFSAERPKGSFSTLEIQRTEQGDSAMYLCASSVNTEAFFGQGTRLTVV.

This CDR3 reads CASSSNPRQRSSYNEQFF. CDR3 nucleotides: TGCGCCAGCAGCTCCAACCCTCGACAGAGAAGCTCCTACAATGAGCAGTTCTTC. This rearrangement joins TRBV5-1 to TRBJ2-1; weak D call: TRBD1 (5 bases). This CDR3 comprises 18 residues. Germline values: CDR1 SGHRS, CDR2 YFSETQ. The V gene lost 3 bases and the J gene lost 0 bases, with 19 bases spanning the gap.

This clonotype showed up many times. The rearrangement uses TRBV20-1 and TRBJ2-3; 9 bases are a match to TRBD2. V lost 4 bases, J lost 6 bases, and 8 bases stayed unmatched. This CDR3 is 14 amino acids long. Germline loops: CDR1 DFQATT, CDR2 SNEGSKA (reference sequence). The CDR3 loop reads CSATRSGRTDTQYF. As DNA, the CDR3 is TGCAGTGCTACCCGCAGCGGGAGGACGGATACGCAGTATTTT.

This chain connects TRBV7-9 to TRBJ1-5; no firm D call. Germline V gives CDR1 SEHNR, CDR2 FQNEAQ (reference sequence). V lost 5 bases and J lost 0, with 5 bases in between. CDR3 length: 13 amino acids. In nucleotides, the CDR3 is TGTGCCAGCAGCCTACATAGCAATCAGCCCCAGCATTTT. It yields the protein CASSLHSNQPQHF.

The CDR3 sequence: CASSLDFYGYTF. CDR3 bases: TGTGCCAGCAGCTTAGATTTCTATGGCTACACCTTC. The gene calls are TRBV7-9 and TRBJ1-2; D is ambiguous. The V gene's germline CDR1 is SEHNR and CDR2 FQNEAQ (reference sequence). The CDR3 totals 12 residues. Trimming took off 1 base at V and 4 bases at J, with 4 bases between the two ends.

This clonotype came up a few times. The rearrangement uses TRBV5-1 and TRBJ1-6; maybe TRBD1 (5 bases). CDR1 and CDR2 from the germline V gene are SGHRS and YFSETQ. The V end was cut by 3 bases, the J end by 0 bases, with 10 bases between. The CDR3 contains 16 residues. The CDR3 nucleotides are TGCGCCAGCAGCTGGACATCGAGCTCCTATAATTCACCCCTCCACTTT. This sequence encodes CASSWTSSSYNSPLHF.

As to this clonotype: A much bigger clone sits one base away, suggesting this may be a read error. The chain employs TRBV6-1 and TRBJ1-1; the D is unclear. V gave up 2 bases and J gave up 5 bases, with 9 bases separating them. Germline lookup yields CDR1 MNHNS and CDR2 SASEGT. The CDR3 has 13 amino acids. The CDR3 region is CASSETLETEAFF. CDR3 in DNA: TGTGCCAGCAGTGAAACTTTGGAGACTGAAGCTTTCTTT.

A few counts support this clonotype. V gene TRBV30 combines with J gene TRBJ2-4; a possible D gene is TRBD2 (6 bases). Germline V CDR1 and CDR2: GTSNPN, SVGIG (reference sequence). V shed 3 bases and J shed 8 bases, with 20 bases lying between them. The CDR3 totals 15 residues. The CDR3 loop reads CAWSLGGPGIHIQYF. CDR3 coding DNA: TGTGCCTGGAGCCTGGGAGGACCGGGTATACACATTCAGTACTTC.

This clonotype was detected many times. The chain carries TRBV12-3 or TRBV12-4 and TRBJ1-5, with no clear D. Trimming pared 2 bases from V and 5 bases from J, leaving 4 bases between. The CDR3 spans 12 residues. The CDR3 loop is CASSLQDQPQHF. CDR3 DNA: TGTGCCAGCAGTTTACAAGATCAGCCCCAGCATTTT.

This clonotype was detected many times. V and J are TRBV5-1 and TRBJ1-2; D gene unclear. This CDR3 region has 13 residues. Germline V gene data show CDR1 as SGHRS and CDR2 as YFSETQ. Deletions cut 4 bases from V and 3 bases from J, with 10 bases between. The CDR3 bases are TGCGCCAGCAGCGAACTCTTTGACTATGGCTACACCTTC. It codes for CASSELFDYGYTF. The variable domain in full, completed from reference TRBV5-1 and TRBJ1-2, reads KAGVTQTPRYLIKTRGQQVTLSCSPISGHRSVSWYQQTPGQGLQFLFEYFSETQRNKGNFPGRFSGRQFSNSRSEMNVSTLELGDSALYLCASSELFDYGYTFGSGTRLTVV.

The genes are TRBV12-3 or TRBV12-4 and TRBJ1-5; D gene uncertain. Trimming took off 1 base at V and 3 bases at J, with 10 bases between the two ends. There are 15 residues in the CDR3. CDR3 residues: CASSLGGDNNQPQHF. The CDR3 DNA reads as TGTGCCAGCAGTTTAGGGGGAGATAACAATCAGCCCCAGCATTTT.

The CDR3 coding sequence is TGCGCCAGCAGCTTAAGGATTCTTGATTCACCCCTCCACTTT. Its protein is CASSLRILDSPLHF. The J gene is TRBJ1-6, the V gene TRBV5-1; D remains unclear. V shed 2 bases and J shed 8 bases, with 11 bases lying between them. The germline V gene encodes CDR1 SGHRS and CDR2 YFSETQ. There are 14 residues in the CDR3.

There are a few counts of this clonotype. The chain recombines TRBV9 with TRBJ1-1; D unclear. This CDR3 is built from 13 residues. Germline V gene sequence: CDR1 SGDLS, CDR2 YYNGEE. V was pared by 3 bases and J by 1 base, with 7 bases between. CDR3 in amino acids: CASSAPGNTEAFF. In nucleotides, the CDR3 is TGTGCCAGCAGCGCCCCCGGGAACACTGAAGCTTTCTTT.

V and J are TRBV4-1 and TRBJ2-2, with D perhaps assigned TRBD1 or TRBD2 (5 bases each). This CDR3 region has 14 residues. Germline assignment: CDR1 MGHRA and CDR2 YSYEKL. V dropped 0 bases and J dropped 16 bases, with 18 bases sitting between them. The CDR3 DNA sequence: TGCGCCAGCAGCCAAGATGGGACCGTGTTTCAAAAGTTTTTT. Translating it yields CASSQDGTVFQKFF.

CDR3: CAISWGQNTEAFF. In DNA form, the CDR3 reads TGTGCCATCAGTTGGGGACAGAACACTGAAGCTTTCTTT. This sequence joins TRBV10-3 and TRBJ1-1, with a weak D call TRBD1 (6 bases). This CDR3 is built from 13 residues. The germline V gene encodes CDR1 ENHRY and CDR2 SYGVKD. The V gene lost 5 bases and the J gene lost 1 base, with 8 bases spanning the gap.